These T cell receptor beta chains were read from a single sample in a study of technical replicates of blood from several donors. Clones were sequenced by immunoSEQ multiplex PCR, and TCRdb holds only the in-frame ones, with some missing. Of some 77,000 clones in the sample, around 90% are singletons; the top ten hold about 0.4%. The sample consisted of T cells isolated from PBMCs. All receptors come from a human donor in good health. The CDR3 runs from the conserved cysteine through the conserved F or W. A D gene is named only where the DNA matches it firmly. Size is omitted from some rows. Given values are once, few, many or a class for expanded clones.

D gene	clone size	J gene	V gene	CDR3 protein	CDR3 DNA
TRBD1	-	TRBJ2-2	TRBV9	CASSGGQGFAGELFF	TGTGCCAGCAGCGGAGGACAGGGTTTCGCCGGGGAGCTGTTTTTT
-	-	TRBJ2-1	TRBV6-5	CASSYGLQNEQFF	TGTGCCAGCAGCTACGGACTACAGAATGAGCAGTTCTTC
-	-	TRBJ2-5	TRBV4-1	CASSQEGVGIWKETQYF	TGCGCCAGCAGCCAAGAGGGAGTGGGGATCTGGAAAGAGACCCAGTACTTC
-	-	TRBJ1-3	TRBV5-8	CASSLAALYQGNTIYF	TGTGCCAGCAGCTTGGCCGCTTTATACCAGGGAAACACCATATATTTT
-	-	TRBJ1-3	TRBV30	CAWSPGSGNTIYF	TGTGCCTGGAGTCCGGGGTCTGGAAACACCATATATTTT
TRBD2	-	TRBJ2-1	TRBV19	CASSRGTSGSKFF	TGTGCCAGTAGTAGAGGGACTAGCGGGAGTAAGTTCTTC
TRBD1	-	TRBJ1-4	TRBV5-4	CASSRDRGYEKLFF	TGTGCCAGCAGCCGGGACAGGGGTTATGAAAAACTGTTTTTT
TRBD2	-	TRBJ2-1	TRBV27	CASSFSGLAGVSSYNEQFF	TGTGCCAGCAGTTTTTCCGGACTAGCGGGAGTGAGCTCCTACAATGAGCAGTTCTTC
TRBD2	-	TRBJ2-5	TRBV28	CASSLGATSGTETQYF	TGTGCCAGCAGTTTAGGGGCGACTAGCGGGACGGAGACCCAGTACTTC
TRBD2	-	TRBJ2-3	TRBV9	CASSFSGNTDTQYF	TGTGCCAGCAGTTTTAGCGGGAACACAGATACGCAGTATTTT
-	-	TRBJ2-2	TRBV7-2	CASSLVAGPGELFF	TGTGCCAGCAGCTTAGTGGCGGGTCCCGGGGAGCTGTTTTTT
-	-	TRBJ2-1	TRBV5-4	CASALPGAAPSNEQFF	TGTGCCAGCGCGCTCCCTGGGGCGGCCCCATCCAATGAGCAGTTCTTC
-	-	TRBJ1-1	TRBV7-8	CASWSEGNTEAFF	TGTGCCAGCTGGAGCGAGGGCAACACTGAAGCTTTCTTT
TRBD1	-	TRBJ2-7	TRBV19	CASTLGTGTGLYEQYF	TGTGCCAGTACCCTAGGGACCGGGACAGGCCTCTACGAGCAGTACTTC
TRBD1	once	TRBJ2-3	TRBV28	CASLVVTAGGEDTQYF	TGTGCCAGCTTGGTTGTTACGGCAGGGGGCGAAGATACGCAGTATTTT
TRBD1	-	TRBJ2-7	TRBV4-2	CASSQGDRASSEQYF	TGTGCCAGCAGCCAAGGAGACAGGGCTTCGTCCGAGCAGTACTTC
TRBD1	-	TRBJ2-7	TRBV23-1	CASSQFGQGSNEQYF	TGCGCCAGCAGTCAATTCGGACAGGGATCCAACGAGCAGTACTTC
TRBD2	-	TRBJ2-7	TRBV7-2	CASSPAGGGYEQYF	TGTGCCAGCAGCCCAGCCGGGGGGGGCTACGAGCAGTACTTC
-	-	TRBJ2-2	TRBV5-6	CASSLGLRILSGELFF	TGTGCCAGCAGCCTGGGACTCCGTATATTATCCGGGGAGCTGTTTTTT
TRBD2	few	TRBJ2-2	TRBV5-1	CASSSSSGTYTGELFF	TGCGCCAGCAGCTCCTCTAGCGGTACTTACACCGGGGAGCTGTTTTTT
-	-	TRBJ1-2	TRBV9	CASTPGGAQVYGYTF	TGTGCCAGCACCCCCGGGGGGGCGCAGGTCTATGGCTACACCTTC
TRBD2	-	TRBJ2-7	TRBV7-6	CASRGSSYEQYF	TGTGCCTCTCGCGGGAGTTCATACGAGCAGTACTTC
TRBD1	few	TRBJ1-1	TRBV28	CASSWRGQRAFF	TGTGCCAGCAGCTGGAGGGGGCAACGAGCTTTCTTT
TRBD1	-	TRBJ1-2	TRBV5-1	CASSSMGQGYGYTF	TGCGCCAGCAGCTCTATGGGACAGGGCTATGGCTACACCTTC
-	-	TRBJ1-1	TRBV5-4	CASSLQITNTEAFF	TGTGCCAGCAGCTTACAGATCACGAACACTGAAGCTTTCTTT
-	-	TRBJ1-1	TRBV6-5	CASSFQGREAFF	TGTGCCAGCAGTTTTCAGGGTCGCGAAGCTTTCTTT
TRBD1	-	TRBJ2-5	TRBV2	CAGQGWVQGGAGQETQYF	TGTGCCGGACAGGGGTGGGTGCAGGGCGGAGCGGGACAAGAGACCCAGTACTTC
TRBD2	once	TRBJ2-7	TRBV11-2	CASSRQTSSSYEQYF	TGTGCCAGCAGCCGCCAGACTAGCAGCTCCTACGAGCAGTACTTC
-	once	TRBJ1-2	TRBV9	CASSVTDYYGYTF	TGTGCCAGCAGCGTTACGGACTACTATGGCTACACCTTC
-	-	TRBJ2-7	TRBV6-1	CASSESGSSYEQYF	TGTGCCAGCAGTGAATCAGGGTCATCCTACGAGCAGTACTTC
-	-	TRBJ2-7	TRBV5-4	CASSLEDAYEQYF	TGTGCCAGCAGCTTAGAGGATGCCTACGAGCAGTACTTC
TRBD1	-	TRBJ2-5	TRBV2	CASSQQGAGETQYF	TGTGCCAGCAGCCAACAGGGGGCGGGGGAGACCCAGTACTTC
-	-	TRBJ1-1	TRBV25-1	CASSEKAGITEAFF	TGTGCCAGCAGTGAAAAGGCAGGGATCACTGAAGCTTTCTTT
-	-	TRBJ2-1	TRBV4-2	CASSQGLASEQFF	TGTGCCAGCAGCCAGGGACTTGCCTCTGAGCAGTTCTTC
-	-	TRBJ2-7	TRBV4-2	CASSQDNEQYF	TGTGCCAGCAGCCAAGATAACGAGCAGTACTTC
-	-	TRBJ1-4	TRBV7-9	CASSLGAGTQEKLFF	TGTGCCAGCAGCTTAGGAGCCGGGACTCAGGAAAAACTGTTTTTT
TRBD2	-	TRBJ2-7	TRBV11-2	CASSQGRILASSSYEQYF	TGTGCCAGCAGCCAAGGCCGTATACTAGCGAGTAGCTCCTACGAGCAGTACTTC
-	-	TRBJ2-1	TRBV5-1	CASMEREFSNEQFF	TGCGCCAGCATGGAACGGGAGTTCTCCAATGAGCAGTTCTTC
-	-	TRBJ1-5	TRBV7-2	CASSLALNRVGNQPQHF	TGTGCCAGCAGCTTAGCCCTGAACAGGGTTGGCAATCAGCCCCAGCATTTT
-	-	TRBJ1-5	TRBV18	CASSWGGTNQPQHF	TGTGCCAGCTCATGGGGGGGGACCAATCAGCCCCAGCATTTT
-	-	TRBJ1-2	TRBV2	CASSEELAWVGYTF	TGTGCCAGCAGTGAAGAATTAGCATGGGTTGGCTACACCTTC
-	-	TRBJ1-5	TRBV29-1	CSVELPWPEGQPQHF	TGCAGCGTTGAGCTCCCGTGGCCGGAGGGGCAGCCCCAGCATTTT
TRBD2	-	TRBJ2-1	TRBV19	CASSTPPGLESYNEQFF	TGTGCCAGTAGTACACCCCCGGGACTAGAATCCTACAATGAGCAGTTCTTC
-	-	TRBJ2-7	TRBV7-3	CASSSGVFYEQYF	TGTGCCAGCAGTTCAGGGGTTTTCTACGAGCAGTACTTC
TRBD1	once	TRBJ2-7	TRBV27	CASSWGQHYEQYF	TGTGCCAGCAGTTGGGGACAGCACTACGAGCAGTACTTC
TRBD2	-	TRBJ2-2	TRBV4-3	CASSQGPSGGTGELFF	TGCGCCAGCAGCCAAGGACCTAGCGGGGGGACCGGGGAGCTGTTTTTT
-	once	TRBJ2-1	TRBV30	CAWSFGNEQFF	TGTGCCTGGAGTTTCGGGAATGAGCAGTTCTTC
-	-	TRBJ2-5	TRBV30	CAWTRVQAQETQYF	TGTGCCTGGACCCGAGTGCAGGCCCAAGAGACCCAGTACTTC
TRBD2	-	TRBJ2-1	TRBV28	CASSPLAGEFYEQFF	TGTGCCAGCAGTCCACTAGCGGGAGAATTTTATGAGCAGTTCTTC
-	-	TRBJ1-5	TRBV9	CASSGGGGGSRSNQPQHF	TGTGCCAGCAGCGGAGGAGGCGGGGGTTCAAGAAGCAATCAGCCCCAGCATTTT
-	-	TRBJ1-3	TRBV4-3	CASSPWTDGNTIYF	TGCGCCAGCAGCCCTTGGACAGACGGAAACACCATATATTTT
-	-	TRBJ2-1	TRBV5-6	CASSPYPSDEQFF	TGTGCCAGCAGCCCATATCCCAGCGATGAGCAGTTCTTC
-	-	TRBJ1-5	TRBV28	CASILRGTLNQPQHF	TGTGCCAGCATCCTCAGAGGGACACTTAATCAGCCCCAGCATTTT
TRBD2	-	TRBJ2-7	TRBV19	CASSIVGAGAYEQYF	TGTGCCAGTAGTATAGTTGGGGCGGGAGCCTACGAGCAGTACTTC